This T cell receptor beta chain stems from a study of cytomegalovirus exposure and HLA in healthy donors. Study findings and constraints: DRB1 had the most TCR associations and HLA-C the fewest, a later analysis found, with rates varying by HLA locus. Reports showed the classifier diagnosing cytomegalovirus status with high specificity and sensitivity. Accurate predictions that matched the HLA-A and HLA-B alleles of most subjects were reportedly made from TCR beta sequences.

This clone was counted only a few times. Its antigen is unknown. Germline CDR1 and CDR2: MNHNY and SVGAGI (reference sequence). V shed 5 bases, J shed 2 bases, and the junction held 3 bases outside the gene matches. This CDR3 contains 14 residues. The PCR made use of 60 Vbeta and 13 Jbeta primers. Assay used: immunoSEQ multiplex PCR; TCRdb lists only in-frame clones, some missing. Among 200,000 or so clones listed, 75% to 85% were seen once. The rearrangement uses TRBV6-6 and TRBJ1-5, with TRBD1 matching 7 bases. Material: PBMCs. The TCR was taken from a woman between 18 and 30 years old in good health and CMV-seropositive. CDR3 residues: CASSIQGGNQPQHF. In nucleotides, the CDR3 is TGTGCCAGCAGTATCCAGGGGGGCAATCAGCCCCAGCATTTT.